The clone carrying this TCR beta chain was seen at least ten times. Its antigen is not known. The library was built from about 400 ng RNA with molecular barcoded adaptors for alpha/delta and beta/gamma chains. One entry per CDR3 protein, called by TCRdb with MiXCR from the reads. The sample shows over 90,000 distinct CDR3 sequences, around a fifth of them seen only once. Per the germline V gene, CDR1 is SQVTM and CDR2 is ANQGSEA. The CDR3 totals 16 residues. Trimming pared 3 bases from V and 2 bases from J, leaving 18 bases between. This sample is drawn from a study of read filtering for tumor transcriptome and immune sequencing. As for the study in general: Transcriptome libraries were built from DNase-treated RNA. Per sample, TCR-region reads ranged about 3.5 to 11 million by IR-seq, roughly 85 to 1,300 by RNA-seq.

Findings and limits, study-wide: The sorted CD138-negative fraction was a mixed bone marrow immune population, not purified T cells.

The chain combines TRBV29-1 with TRBJ2-3, with D perhaps TRBD2 (5 bases). This receptor was identified in a donor aged 40 or over with multiple myeloma. Sequencing input: a population of CD138-negative cells sorted from bone marrow. CDR3 region: CSVEGLRDISTDTQYF. CDR3 coding DNA: TGCAGCGTTGAGGGCCTCCGGGATATCTCCACAGATACGCAGTATTTT.